This T cell receptor (beta chain) was identified during a study of cytomegalovirus exposure and HLA in healthy donors. Study-wide background: The Caucasian-associated ancestry cluster contained approximately 81% of the 398 genotyped donors. General study findings and limits: Several of the most significant clusters appeared, in a later analysis, to be linked to common viral pathogens. A later analysis showed HLA-associated TCR beta chains outstripping equally common others in clonal expansion.

The PCR contained 60 Vbeta and 13 Jbeta primers. Only in-frame clones appear in the TCRdb table, and some are missing; sequencing was by immunoSEQ multiplex PCR. There are more than 95,000 clones in the sample; over 75% occur only once, and 5.8% lies in the top ten. Of note for this clone: Its antigen is still unknown.

Though probably carrying unrecorded immune exposures, donors were nominally healthy at sampling. This TCR was sampled from a man aged 55-75 years in good health and CMV-seropositive. Material: PBMCs.

The CDR3 spells CASSLGRERYGYTF. The CDR3 DNA reads TGTGCCAGCAGCTTGGGGCGGGAGCGCTATGGCTACACCTTC. The rearrangement joins TRBV5-6 to TRBJ1-2; D not resolved. CDR3 length: 14 amino acids. From germline, CDR1 is SGHDT and CDR2 YYEEEE. Trimming took off 0 bases at V and 4 bases at J, with 10 bases between the two ends. Full variable domain (outside the CDR3, taken from reference TRBV5-6 and TRBJ1-2): DAGVTQSPTHLIKTRGQQVTLRCSPKSGHDTVSWYQQALGQGPQFIFQYYEEEERQRGNFPDRFSGHQFPNYSSELNVNALLLGDSALYLCASSLGRERYGYTFGSGTRLTVV.